This T cell receptor beta chain was observed in a study of T cell responses to AZD1222 COVID-19 vaccine. CDR1 is SQVTM, CDR2 ANQGSEA, per germline. V shed 3 bases and J 4 bases; nucleotides not matched to a gene: 4. This CDR3 is 13 amino acids long. Researchers grouped second doses given at about 4 or about 12 weeks into one pool. Profiling relied on immunoSEQ multiplex PCR, and the TCRdb table lists in-frame clones only, not all of them. The sample includes more than 85,000 clones, 94% of them seen just once. The TCR was taken from an adult who received the AZD1222 COVID-19 vaccine. The V and J genes are TRBV29-1 and TRBJ1-2; TRBD1 matches at 8 bases. Sample: peripheral blood, taken 28 days after the second AZD1222 dose. CDR3 bases: TGCAGCGTTGACAGGGGGCGGATCTATGGCTACACCTTC. This sequence encodes CSVDRGRIYGYTF. Together with reference TRBV29-1 and TRBJ1-2, the CDR3 gives the full variable domain: SAVISQKPSRDICQRGTSLTIQCQVDSQVTMMFWYRQQPGQSLTLIATANQGSEATYESGFVIDKFPISRPNLTFSTLTVSNMSPEDSSIYLCSVDRGRIYGYTFGSGTRLTVV.